This TCR beta chain is from a study of blood T cell repertoires in COVID-19. Looking at the study overall: Specimens from acute and convalescent COVID-19 originated in the United States, Italy and Spain. From T cells, B-cell-depleted T cells, or PBMCs came the material, which was cDNA or gDNA.

Looked up from germline, CDR1 is LNHDA and CDR2 is SQIVND (reference sequence). This CDR3 is 14 amino acids long. The V end was cut by 3 bases, the J end by 4 bases, with 13 bases between. In the source study's methods: Quantification of nucleated cells was approximated via reference gene primer amplification. Measured with immunoSEQ multiplex PCR; TCRdb has only the in-frame clones, and not every one. The DNA gave D and trimming, while V, J and clone size come from that table. The sample has roughly 140,000 clones; 70% to 90% are singletons. Sequencing input: peripheral blood. This TCR was recovered from a man between 45 and 60 years old with acute or convalescent COVID-19. This chain uses TRBV19 with TRBJ2-7; D might be TRBD1 (7 bases). The CDR3 DNA reads as TGTGCCAGTAGTATTATGGCGGGACAGTACGAGCAGTACTTC. Its protein product is CASSIMAGQYEQYF.